The clone carrying this TCR beta chain was found many times. Antigen: not known. The CDR3 is 14 residues long. V was pared by 3 bases and J by 8 bases, with 4 bases of the junction left unmatched. Germline assignment: CDR1 MRHNA and CDR2 SNTAGT. Using RNA template, CDR3s of TCR alpha and beta were amplified with iRepertoire arm-PCR. Input was 100-400 ng of tissue mRNA or PBMC total RNA. TCRdb reprocessed the multiplex PCR reads via MiXCR and lists one record per CDR3 protein. The repertoire holds approximately 190,000 distinct CDR3 sequences, 32% seen once, with 20% in the top ten. The data were taken from a study of glioma-infiltrating T cells. The study, taken as a whole, reports: Tissue-blood divergence was below expectation in non-neoplastic patients, above in gliomas. CDR3 overlap between tissue and blood was very small.

This clonotype was obtained from a human donor with low-grade glioma or glioblastoma, undergoing nonglioma brain surgery, or in good health (not recorded which). The chain couples TRBV6-4 to TRBJ2-3, with 11 positions matching TRBD2. Sequencing input: glioma tissue, nonneoplastic brain tissue, or PBMCs (not recorded which). The CDR3 DNA is TGTGCCAGCAGTGAGCTAGCGGGAGGAGTTACGCAGTATTTT. Residues: CASSELAGGVTQYF.